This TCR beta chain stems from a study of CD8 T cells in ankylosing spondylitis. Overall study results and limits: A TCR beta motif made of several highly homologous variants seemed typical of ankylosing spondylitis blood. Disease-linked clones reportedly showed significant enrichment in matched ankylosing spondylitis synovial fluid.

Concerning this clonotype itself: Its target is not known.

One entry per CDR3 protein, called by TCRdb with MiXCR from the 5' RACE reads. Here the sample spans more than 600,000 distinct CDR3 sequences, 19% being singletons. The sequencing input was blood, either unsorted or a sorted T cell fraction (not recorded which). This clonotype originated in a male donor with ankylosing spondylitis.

The CDR3 DNA reads TGTGCCAGCAGTTGGGGGACGGTCTCCTACGAGCAGTACTTC. Protein product: CASSWGTVSYEQYF. The chain has TRBV12-3 or TRBV12-4 and TRBJ2-7; D might be TRBD1 or TRBD2, each matching 5 bases. V was trimmed by 4 bases and J by 0 bases, leaving 10 bases between them. The CDR3 extends over 14 amino acids.